The clone carrying this T cell receptor (beta chain) turned up a few times. Its antigen is still unknown. The source of the sample is a study of graft-versus-host responses after intestinal transplantation. Across the whole study: Anti-thymocyte globulin induction, then tacrolimus and steroids for 3 to 4 years, went to all recipients. Findings and limits, study-wide: Detected in recipient marrow were GvH clones, some of which were first observed in ileum or blood. HvG clone declines early post-transplant were associated with peak circulating GvH levels. Allograft clonal ratios (graft-versus-host to host-versus-graft) were high in patients who had graft-donor T cell macrochimerism.

Using immunoSEQ multiplex PCR, the repertoire was profiled, and TCRdb retains in-frame clones only, with some absent. The table records over 80,000 clones, 75% to 95% of them present only once. The V gene end was trimmed by 4 bases and the J gene end by 7 bases; junction bases not matched to a gene: 7. The germline V gene has CDR1 LNHDA and CDR2 SQIVND (reference sequence). The CDR3 totals 14 residues. Sequencing was performed on unstimulated CD4+ T cells sorted from spleen or lymph node cells, taken before transplant. The TCR sequence derives from a human donor who was the organ donor for an intestinal transplant. The chain joins TRBV19 to TRBJ1-5; 7 nucleotides line up with TRBD1. CDR3 sequence (DNA): TGTGCCAGTAGTAGACAGACAGGGTCGCAGCCCCAGCATTTT. Protein: CASSRQTGSQPQHF.